The present TCR beta chain was sequenced within a study of OX40 agonist ivuxolimab in advanced cancers. General study results and limits: On average, CD8+ T cells showed a greater number of expanded clones than CD4+.

Worth noting for this clone: The antigen is undetermined.

Germline V gene data show CDR1 as LNHDA and CDR2 as SQIVND (reference sequence). Trimming pared 7 bases from V and 1 base from J, leaving 12 bases between. CDR3 length equals 14 residues. Sequencing was performed with immunoSEQ multiplex PCR; in TCRdb, only in-frame clones are kept and a portion is missing. The sample lists 90,000 to 100,000 clones; approximately 91% were seen once. The clonotype comes from an adult with an advanced solid tumor such as melanoma, head and neck, liver or kidney cancer. V is TRBV19 and J is TRBJ2-3; a possible D gene is TRBD2 (6 bases). This sample comprised CD4+ or CD8+ T cells sorted from blood, obtained in a trial of the OX40 agonist ivuxolimab. The CDR3 sequence is CASTDGGGTDTQYF. In DNA, the CDR3 is TGTGCCAGTACTGACGGAGGGGGCACAGATACGCAGTATTTT.